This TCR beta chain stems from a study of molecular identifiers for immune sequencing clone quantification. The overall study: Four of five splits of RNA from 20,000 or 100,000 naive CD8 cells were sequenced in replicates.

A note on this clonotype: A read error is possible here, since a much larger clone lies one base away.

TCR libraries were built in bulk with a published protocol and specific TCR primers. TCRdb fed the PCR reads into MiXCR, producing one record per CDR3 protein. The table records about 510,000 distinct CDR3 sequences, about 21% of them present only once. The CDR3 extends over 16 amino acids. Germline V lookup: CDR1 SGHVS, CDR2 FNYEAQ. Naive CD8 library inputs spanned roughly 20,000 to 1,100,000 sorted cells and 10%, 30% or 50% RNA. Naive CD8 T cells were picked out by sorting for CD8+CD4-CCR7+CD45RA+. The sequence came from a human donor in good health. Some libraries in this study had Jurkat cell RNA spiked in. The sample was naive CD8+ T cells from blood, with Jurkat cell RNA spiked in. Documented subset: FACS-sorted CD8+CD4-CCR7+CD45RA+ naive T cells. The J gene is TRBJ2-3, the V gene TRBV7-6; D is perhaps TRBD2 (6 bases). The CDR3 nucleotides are TGTGCCAGCAGCTTAGCGCAGCGCGGGGCCACACATACGCAGTATTTT. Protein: CASSLAQRGATHTQYF.